The rows below give T cell receptor beta chains drawn from one sample of a study of T-cell memory formation after mild COVID-19. TCRdb re-derived calls from the 5' RACE reads in MiXCR, one entry per CDR3 protein. The profile shows 110,000 to 150,000 distinct CDR3 sequences, less than 25% of them singletons. Material for sequencing was PBMCs or a T cell subset sorted from them (not recorded which). These receptors came from an adult woman who had mild COVID-19 (a few samples of this study predate the infection). Cell type and time point are not known. Both conserved end residues are part of each CDR3. A D gene is named only where the DNA matches it firmly. A clone size is listed for some rows: how often the clone was seen (once, few, many), or a class if it is expanded.

V gene	clone size	D gene	J gene	CDR3 DNA	CDR3 protein
TRBV2	NA	NA	TRBJ2-3	TGTGCCAGCAGTGGCCCCGGGGCAGGGATCCGCACAGATACGCAGTATTTT	CASSGPGAGIRTDTQYF
TRBV9	NA	TRBD2	TRBJ2-3	TGTGCCAGCAGCGGGAGCGGGGGCGGCTTGGTGGATACGCAGTATTTT	CASSGSGGGLVDTQYF
TRBV11-2	few	NA	TRBJ2-7	TGTGCCAGCAGCTTAGTGTACGACGAGGGGGGTGCCTACGAGCAGTACTTC	CASSLVYDEGGAYEQYF
TRBV4-1	NA	TRBD1	TRBJ2-1	TGCGCCAGCAGCGTGGGACAGGGGGCTACTGGGCAGTTCTTC	CASSVGQGATGQFF
TRBV24-1	NA	TRBD1	TRBJ1-5	TGTGCCACCAGTGAGGCAGGGGGCGGACAGCCCCAGCATTTT	CATSEAGGGQPQHF
TRBV6-5	NA	NA	TRBJ1-5	TGTGCCAGCAGTGACGGACTCTCGCCCCAGCATTTT	CASSDGLSPQHF
TRBV27	NA	NA	TRBJ2-3	TGTGCCAGCAGTTTACTGGCGGGGCCCTTGAATACGCAGTATTTT	CASSLLAGPLNTQYF
TRBV5-4	NA	TRBD1	TRBJ2-1	TGTGCCAGCAGCTACGGACAGGCCGTCGATGAGCAGTTCTTC	CASSYGQAVDEQFF
TRBV5-1	NA	TRBD2	TRBJ2-1	TGCGCCAGCAGCTCTAGCGGGGGGGACAATGAGCAGTTCTTC	CASSSSGGDNEQFF
TRBV3-1	NA	NA	TRBJ2-3	TGTGCCAGCAGCCAAGATCTAAGGGGACTCTCAACACTGGGCACAGATACGCAGTATTTT	CASSQDLRGLSTLGTDTQYF
TRBV6-5	many	TRBD2	TRBJ2-7	TGTGCCAGCAGTTACGGCCTTCTAGCGGGAGAGGATGAGCAGTACTTC	CASSYGLLAGEDEQYF
TRBV11-2	few	NA	TRBJ2-1	TGTGCCAGCACTATCGGGACATCTTACAATGAGCAGTTCTTC	CASTIGTSYNEQFF
TRBV9	NA	TRBD2	TRBJ2-1	TGTGCCAGCAGTCTAGCGGGAGACGAGGATGAGCAGTTCTTC	CASSLAGDEDEQFF
TRBV5-6	few	TRBD2	TRBJ2-3	TGTGCCAGCAGCTACGGGACTAGCGGGAGCGCAGATACGCAGTATTTT	CASSYGTSGSADTQYF
TRBV2	NA	NA	TRBJ2-1	TGTGCCAGCAGTGAGTGGCAGGCGGATGAGCAGTTCTTC	CASSEWQADEQFF
TRBV15	few	NA	TRBJ1-1	TGTGCCACCATGGCTAGGAGGAGCACTGAAGCTTTCTTT	CATMARRSTEAFF
TRBV7-2	NA	NA	TRBJ2-1	TGTGCCAGCAGCTGGTTGGGGTCTGAGCAGTTCTTC	CASSWLGSEQFF
TRBV5-1	NA	NA	TRBJ2-1	TGCGCCAGCAGCTTGGGATTGGGGGAAGGTGAGCAGTTCTTC	CASSLGLGEGEQFF
TRBV12-3/TRBV12-4	NA	TRBD1	TRBJ2-6	TGTGCCAGCAGTTTACTCCCGGGGACAGGGGGTTCTGGGGCCAACGTCCTGACTTTC	CASSLLPGTGGSGANVLTF
TRBV7-9	NA	NA	TRBJ1-1	TGTGCCAGCAGCTCCGGCTCGGGGGTATCTTTCTTT	CASSSGSGVSFF
TRBV7-9	NA	NA	TRBJ2-2	TGTGCCAGCAGCTTAATAGCGGCGAACACCGGGGAGCTGTTTTTT	CASSLIAANTGELFF
TRBV29-1	few	NA	TRBJ2-3	TGCAGCTCCTTGTGGGACACCACAGATACGCAGTATTTT	CSSLWDTTDTQYF
TRBV7-9	NA	NA	TRBJ2-3	TGTGCCAGCAGCTCGCGCCGGGGGCATAGCACAGATACGCAGTATTTT	CASSSRRGHSTDTQYF
TRBV29-1	NA	TRBD2	TRBJ2-3	TGCAGCGTTGATACGGGCAGCGGGGTCACAGATACGCAGTATTTT	CSVDTGSGVTDTQYF
TRBV9	few	TRBD2	TRBJ2-5	TGTGCCAGCAGCCTAAGCGGGGGGGCTGAGACCCAGTACTTC	CASSLSGGAETQYF
TRBV7-3	NA	NA	TRBJ1-1	TGTGCCAGCAGTTCCGAGGACAGCCCGAACACTGAAGCTTTCTTT	CASSSEDSPNTEAFF
TRBV7-8	NA	NA	TRBJ1-1	TGTGCCAGCAGCGAGACACCACCGAACACTGAAGCTTTCTTT	CASSETPPNTEAFF
TRBV20-1	few	NA	TRBJ1-1	TGCAGTGCTAGAGATCTAAGGGAGGGAGGCCCTGAAGCTTTCTTT	CSARDLREGGPEAFF
TRBV2	NA	TRBD2	TRBJ2-5	TGTGCCAGCAGTGAAGGTTCTAGCGGGGGCGAAGAGGAGACCCAGTACTTC	CASSEGSSGGEEETQYF
TRBV29-1	NA	NA	TRBJ2-1	TGCAGCGTAGCTGGGGAGAATGAGCAGTTCTTC	CSVAGENEQFF
TRBV7-9	few	NA	TRBJ1-1	TGTGCCAGCAGCTTACCCCTGGCAGAAGCTTTCTTT	CASSLPLAEAFF
TRBV11-3	NA	TRBD2	TRBJ2-2	TGTGCCAGCAGCTTAGATCGGGGGGGGACCGGGGAGCTGTTTTTT	CASSLDRGGTGELFF
TRBV27	few	TRBD1	TRBJ2-7	TGTGCCAGCAGGGGACAGGGGCAGGGGACCTACGAGCAGTACTTC	CASRGQGQGTYEQYF
TRBV5-1	NA	NA	TRBJ2-5	TGCGCCAGCAGCCCCGTCATGCACCGCCAAGAGACCCAGTACTTC	CASSPVMHRQETQYF
TRBV20-1	few	NA	TRBJ2-5	TGCAGTGCTGGGCCTGGTGTGTTGGGGATGGAGACCCAGTACTTC	CSAGPGVLGMETQYF
TRBV6-6	NA	NA	TRBJ2-5	TGTGCCAGCAGCCCGCAGGGACAAGAGACCCAGTACTTC	CASSPQGQETQYF
TRBV4-3	few	NA	TRBJ2-1	TGCGCCAGCAGCCAAGAAAGGATGCCCCCGAACAATGAGCAGTTCTTC	CASSQERMPPNNEQFF
TRBV7-2	NA	TRBD2	TRBJ2-1	TGTGCCAGCAGCTTAGACGCGGGACTAGCGGGGGGGCTCGACAATGAGCAGTTCTTC	CASSLDAGLAGGLDNEQFF
TRBV7-9	NA	NA	TRBJ1-4	TGTGCCAGCAGCGTGTTCAAGAGGGAAAAACTGTTTTTT	CASSVFKREKLFF
TRBV12-3/TRBV12-4	few	NA	TRBJ2-3	TGTGCCAGCACTTCCTTGAGGGCCCCCGCAGATACGCAGTATTTT	CASTSLRAPADTQYF
TRBV7-2	few	NA	TRBJ2-5	TGTGCCAGCAGCGACTCCGGTCATAGCGGTCAGCAAGAGACCCAGTACTTC	CASSDSGHSGQQETQYF
TRBV19	NA	TRBD1	TRBJ1-1	TGTGCCAGTAGTATGTGGCAGGGGGGGAACACTGAAGCTTTCTTT	CASSMWQGGNTEAFF
TRBV10-3	NA	NA	TRBJ1-1	TGTGCCATCAGTGCCCTTCTGGGAGGGAACACTGAAGCTTTCTTT	CAISALLGGNTEAFF
TRBV27	NA	NA	TRBJ1-1	TGTGCCAGCAGTTGGGGATGGGGAGAGGACACTGAAGCTTTCTTT	CASSWGWGEDTEAFF
TRBV10-3	few	NA	TRBJ2-3	TGTGCCATCAGTGATTTGCAGACGGATACGCAGTATTTT	CAISDLQTDTQYF
TRBV29-1	few	NA	TRBJ2-1	TGCAGCGATACGGGAAGTGTGGACAATGAGCAGTTCTTC	CSDTGSVDNEQFF
TRBV7-6	few	NA	TRBJ1-2	TGTGCCAGCAGCTCGGGGTATGGCAACTATGGCTACACCTTC	CASSSGYGNYGYTF